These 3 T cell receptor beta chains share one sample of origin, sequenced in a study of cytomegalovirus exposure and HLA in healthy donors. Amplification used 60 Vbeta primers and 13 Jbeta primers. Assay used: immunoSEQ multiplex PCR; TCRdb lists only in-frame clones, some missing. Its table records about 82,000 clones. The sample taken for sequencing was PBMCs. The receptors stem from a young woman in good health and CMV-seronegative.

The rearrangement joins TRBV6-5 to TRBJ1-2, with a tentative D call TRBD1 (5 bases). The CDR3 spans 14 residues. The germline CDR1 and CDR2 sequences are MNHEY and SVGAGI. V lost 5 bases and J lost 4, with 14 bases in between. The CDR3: CASSPGGFRYGYTF. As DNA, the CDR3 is TGTGCCAGCAGTCCCGGGGGTTTTCGCTATGGCTACACCTTC.

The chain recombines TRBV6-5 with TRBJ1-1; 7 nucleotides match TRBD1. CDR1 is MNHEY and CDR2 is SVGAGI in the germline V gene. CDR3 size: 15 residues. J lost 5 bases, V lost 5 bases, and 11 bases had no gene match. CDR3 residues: CASSPRHQGGTEAFF. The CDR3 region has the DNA TGTGCCAGCAGTCCACGTCATCAGGGGGGTACTGAAGCTTTCTTT.

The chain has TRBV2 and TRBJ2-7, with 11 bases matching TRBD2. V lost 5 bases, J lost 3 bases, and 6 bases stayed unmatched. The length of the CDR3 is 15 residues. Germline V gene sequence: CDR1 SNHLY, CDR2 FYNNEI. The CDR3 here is CASSHTSGGNYEQYF. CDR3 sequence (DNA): TGTGCCAGCAGTCACACTAGCGGGGGAAACTACGAGCAGTACTTC.